This paragraph reports one T cell receptor (beta chain). Assay used: immunoSEQ multiplex PCR; TCRdb lists only in-frame clones, some missing. Of about 310,000 clones listed, around 86% are singletons. Trimming at V came to 4 bases and at J to 2 bases, leaving 1 base not matched to a gene. Germline CDR1 and CDR2: SNHLY and FYNNEI. The CDR3 runs 13 residues. This sample was taken from a study of blood T cell repertoires in COVID-19. The sample taken for sequencing was peripheral blood. This sequence originates from a man aged 50 to 59 with active or convalescent COVID-19. This rearrangement joins TRBV2 to TRBJ1-2, with 7 bases fitting TRBD1. The CDR3 sequence is CASSVRGNYGYTF. The CDR3 DNA reads as TGTGCCAGCAGTGTCAGGGGGAACTATGGCTACACCTTC.